At least ten counts were recorded for the clone carrying this TCR beta chain. Its antigen remains unidentified. TCRdb recomputed calls from the reads with MiXCR, one row per CDR3 protein. The table shows under 450,000 distinct CDR3 sequences, with about a third occurring only once. This sample was taken from a study of T cell repertoires in cytomegalovirus infection. About the study: HLA-C-restricted CMV epitopes, recently identified, and well-studied HLA-B-restricted ones were used by the study. CMV infection plus the matching HLA type was flagged by public TCR beta signatures.

V lost 1 base, J lost 7 bases, and 21 bases stayed unmatched. Germline V gene sequence: CDR1 SGHVS, CDR2 FQNEAQ. This CDR3 spans 19 amino acids. The sample in question was cultured PBMCs, obtained from culture after CMV antigen stimulation. This sequence joins TRBV7-8 and TRBJ2-7, with 8 bases identical to TRBD2. This TCR was recovered from a human donor in good health (CMV status not recorded). Some clones in this sample may be carry-over from other donors' samples. The CDR3 DNA sequence: TGTGCCAGCAGCTTAGTCGGGGGACTAAGTGGGCGGGAGGTCGGGGAGCAGTACGTC. Its translation is CASSLVGGLSGREVGEQYV.